The sequence of this TCR beta chain was determined in a study of blood T cell repertoires in COVID-19. Trimming removed 11 bases at V and 3 bases at J, with 11 bases between. Germline V gene sequence: CDR1 MNHEY, CDR2 SVGAGI. There are 13 residues in the CDR3. This clone occurred a few times. Authors' methods: It was from reference gene primer amplification that nucleated cell counts were estimated. Assay: immunoSEQ multiplex PCR; the TCRdb copy retains only in-frame clones and omits some. That table furnishes V, J and clone size, whereas the DNA furnished D and trimming. The repertoire holds some 43,000 clones, with roughly 89% as singletons.

Specimen: peripheral blood. The chain joins TRBV6-5 to TRBJ1-6; the D gene is possibly TRBD1 (5 bases). The origin of this receptor is a man in his sixties with active COVID-19. The CDR3 DNA is TGTGCCGTACGACAGCTCTATAATTCACCCCTCCACTTT. It translates to CAVRQLYNSPLHF.